This T cell receptor (beta chain) was documented in a study of blood T cell repertoires in COVID-19. Study details: T cells, B-cell-depleted T cells, or PBMCs supplied cDNA or gDNA.

In the authors' workflow: Reference gene primers were amplified, and this amplification served to estimate nucleated cell counts. The table came from immunoSEQ multiplex PCR; TCRdb's copy has only in-frame clones and leaves some out. That table is the source of V, J and clone size, and D and trimming were worked out from the DNA. The sample includes some 270,000 clones, around 85% of them seen just once. CDR1 SNHLY and CDR2 FYNNEI come from the germline V gene. Deletions cut 6 bases from V and 4 bases from J, with 10 bases between. The CDR3 consists of 13 residues. In this sample, this clone turned up once.

The V and J genes are TRBV2 and TRBJ1-5, with D unresolved. This clonotype was obtained from a human donor with COVID-19, enrolled during active disease. The donor label of this sample is uncertain. The sample comprised peripheral blood. The chain's CDR3 is CASRIEGNQPQHF. CDR3 coding DNA: TGTGCCAGCAGGATAGAGGGTAATCAGCCCCAGCATTTT. The entire variable domain, with the rest obtained from reference TRBV2 and TRBJ1-5, is as follows: EPEVTQTPSHQVTQMGQEVILRCVPISNHLYFYWYRQILGQKVEFLVSFYNNEISEKSEIFDDQFSVERPDGSNFTLKIRSTKLEDSAMYFCASRIEGNQPQHFGDGTRLSIL.